This T cell receptor beta chain is from a study of identical twins. Template switching added a universal primer site; cDNA carried unique molecular identifiers. TCRdb used MiXCR to reprocess the 5' RACE reads, holding one entry per CDR3 protein. The data contain roughly 250,000 distinct CDR3 sequences, 11% to 15% of them seen just once; the ten biggest clones take up approximately 8.8%. This clonotype was detected only a few times. This clonotype originated in a woman aged 18-29 years in good health. Sequencing input: memory (CD45RO+) T cells sorted from blood.

The CDR3 reads CASSWAARDDQPQHF. DNA of the CDR3: TGTGCCAGTAGTTGGGCGGCGAGGGATGATCAGCCCCAGCATTTT. The chain has TRBV19 and TRBJ1-5, with D uncertain. V was pared by 5 bases and J by 5 bases, with 16 bases between. The CDR3 sequence is 15 residues long. The V gene's germline CDR1 is LNHDA and CDR2 SQIVND (reference sequence).